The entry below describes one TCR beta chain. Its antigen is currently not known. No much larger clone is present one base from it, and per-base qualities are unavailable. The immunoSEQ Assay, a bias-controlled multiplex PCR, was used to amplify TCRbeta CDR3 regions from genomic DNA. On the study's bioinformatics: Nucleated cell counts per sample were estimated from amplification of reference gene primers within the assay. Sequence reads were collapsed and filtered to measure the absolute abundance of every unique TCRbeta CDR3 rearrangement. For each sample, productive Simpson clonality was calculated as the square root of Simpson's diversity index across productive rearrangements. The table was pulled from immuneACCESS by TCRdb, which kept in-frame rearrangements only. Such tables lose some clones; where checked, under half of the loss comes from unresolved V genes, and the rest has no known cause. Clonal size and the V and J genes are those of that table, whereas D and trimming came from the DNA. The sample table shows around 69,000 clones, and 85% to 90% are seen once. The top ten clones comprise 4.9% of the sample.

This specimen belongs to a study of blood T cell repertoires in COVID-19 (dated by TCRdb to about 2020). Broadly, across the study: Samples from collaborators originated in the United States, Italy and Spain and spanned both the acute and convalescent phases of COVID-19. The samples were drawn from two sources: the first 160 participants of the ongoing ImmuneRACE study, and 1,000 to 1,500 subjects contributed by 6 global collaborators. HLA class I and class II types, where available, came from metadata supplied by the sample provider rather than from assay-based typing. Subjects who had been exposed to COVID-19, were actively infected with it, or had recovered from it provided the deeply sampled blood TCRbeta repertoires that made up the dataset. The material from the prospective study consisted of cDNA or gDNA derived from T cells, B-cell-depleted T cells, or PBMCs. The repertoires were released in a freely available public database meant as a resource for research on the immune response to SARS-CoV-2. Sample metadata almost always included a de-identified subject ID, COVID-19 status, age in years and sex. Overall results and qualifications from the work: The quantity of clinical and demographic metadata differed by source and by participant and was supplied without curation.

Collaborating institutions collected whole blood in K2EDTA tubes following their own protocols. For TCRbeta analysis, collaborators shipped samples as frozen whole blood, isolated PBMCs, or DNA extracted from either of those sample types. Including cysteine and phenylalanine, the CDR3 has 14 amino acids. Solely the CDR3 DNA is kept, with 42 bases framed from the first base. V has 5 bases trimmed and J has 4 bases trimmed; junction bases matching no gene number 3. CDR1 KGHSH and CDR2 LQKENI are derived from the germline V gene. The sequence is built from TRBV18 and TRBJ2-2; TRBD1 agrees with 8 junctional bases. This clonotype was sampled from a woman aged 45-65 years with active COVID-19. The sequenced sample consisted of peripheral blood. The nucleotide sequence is TGTGCCAGCTCAGCAGGGGGCTTCACCGGGGAGCTGTTTTTT. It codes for CASSAGGFTGELFF.